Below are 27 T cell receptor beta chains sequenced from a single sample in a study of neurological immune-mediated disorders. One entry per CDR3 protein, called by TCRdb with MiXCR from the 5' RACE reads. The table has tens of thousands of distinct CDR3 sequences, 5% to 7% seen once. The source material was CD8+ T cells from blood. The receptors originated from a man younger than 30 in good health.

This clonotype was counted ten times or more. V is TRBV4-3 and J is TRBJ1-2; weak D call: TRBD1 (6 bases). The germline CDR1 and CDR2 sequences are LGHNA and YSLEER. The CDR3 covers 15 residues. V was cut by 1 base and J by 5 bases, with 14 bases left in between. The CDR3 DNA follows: TGCGCCAGCAGCCAAGGCGGACAGAACGATTATGGCTACACCTTC. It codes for CASSQGGQNDYGYTF.

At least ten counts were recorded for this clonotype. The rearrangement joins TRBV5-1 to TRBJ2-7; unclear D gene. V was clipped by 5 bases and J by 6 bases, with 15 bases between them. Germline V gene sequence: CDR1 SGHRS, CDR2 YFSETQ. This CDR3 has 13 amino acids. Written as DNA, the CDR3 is TGCGCCAGCAGGGGTGACATCGCCCTCGAGCAGTACTTC. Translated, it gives CASRGDIALEQYF. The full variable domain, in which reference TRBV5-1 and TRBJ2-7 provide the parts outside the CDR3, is KAGVTQTPRYLIKTRGQQVTLSCSPISGHRSVSWYQQTPGQGLQFLFEYFSETQRNKGNFPGRFSGRQFSNSRSEMNVSTLELGDSALYLCASRGDIALEQYFGPGTRLTVT.

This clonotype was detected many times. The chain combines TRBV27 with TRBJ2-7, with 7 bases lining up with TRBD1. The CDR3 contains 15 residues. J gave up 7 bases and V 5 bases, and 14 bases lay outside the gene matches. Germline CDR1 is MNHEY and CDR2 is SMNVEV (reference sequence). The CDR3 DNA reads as TGTGCCAGCAGTCAAGGGGGCCTGGGGTTCGAAGAGCAGTACTTC. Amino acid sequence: CASSQGGLGFEEQYF.

The CDR3 DNA reads TGTGCCAGCAGCCAAGATACCCCCGGGAGTTTCAACTACGAGCAGTACTTC. Translation gives CASSQDTPGSFNYEQYF. The rearrangement links TRBV4-2 to TRBJ2-7; D perhaps matches TRBD2 (6 bases). The CDR3 is 17 residues long. Germline values: CDR1 LGHNA, CDR2 YNFKEQ. Trimming shortened V by 0 bases and J by 3 bases, and 18 bases separated the two germline ends.

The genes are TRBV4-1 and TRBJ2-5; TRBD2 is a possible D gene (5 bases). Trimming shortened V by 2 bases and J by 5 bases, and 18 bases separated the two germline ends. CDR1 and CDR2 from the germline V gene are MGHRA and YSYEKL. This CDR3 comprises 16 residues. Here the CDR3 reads CASSQYGNRAVETQYF. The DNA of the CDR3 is TGCGCCAGCAGCCAATACGGGAACCGAGCGGTGGAGACCCAGTACTTC.

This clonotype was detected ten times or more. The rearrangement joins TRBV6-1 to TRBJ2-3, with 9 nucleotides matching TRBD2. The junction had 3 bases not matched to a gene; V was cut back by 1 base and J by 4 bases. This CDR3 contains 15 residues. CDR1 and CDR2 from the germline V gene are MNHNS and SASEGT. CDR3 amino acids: CASSEVSGGPDTQYF. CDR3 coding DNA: TGTGCCAGCAGTGAAGTTAGCGGGGGCCCAGATACGCAGTATTTT.

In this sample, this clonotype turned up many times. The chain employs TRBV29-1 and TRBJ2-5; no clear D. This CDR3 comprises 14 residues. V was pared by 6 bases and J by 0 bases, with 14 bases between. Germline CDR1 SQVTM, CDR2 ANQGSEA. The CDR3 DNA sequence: TGCAGCGTGACCCCCCGACACGACCAAGAGACCCAGTACTTC. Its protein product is CSVTPRHDQETQYF.

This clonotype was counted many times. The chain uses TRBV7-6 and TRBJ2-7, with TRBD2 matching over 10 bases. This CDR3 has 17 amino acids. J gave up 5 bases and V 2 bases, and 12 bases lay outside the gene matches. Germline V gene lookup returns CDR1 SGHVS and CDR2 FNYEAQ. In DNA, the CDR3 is TGTGCCAGCAGCTTATTGTTGAGCGGGGGGGCCGTCAACGAGCAGTACTTC. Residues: CASSLLLSGGAVNEQYF.

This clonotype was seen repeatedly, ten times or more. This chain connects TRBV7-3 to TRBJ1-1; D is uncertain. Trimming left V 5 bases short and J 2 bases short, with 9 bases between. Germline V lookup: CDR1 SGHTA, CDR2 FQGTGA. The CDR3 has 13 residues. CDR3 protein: CASSPGENTEAFF. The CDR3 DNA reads TGTGCCAGCAGCCCCGGAGAAAACACTGAAGCTTTCTTT.

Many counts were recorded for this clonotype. Written as DNA, the CDR3 is TGCGCCAGCAGCTTGGCGGACAGGGCGGCTGGCTACACCTTC. This sequence encodes CASSLADRAAGYTF. The chain joins TRBV5-1 to TRBJ1-2; 8 bases map to TRBD1. The trim removed 0 bases at V and 7 bases at J, leaving 5 bases unmatched. The germline V gene has CDR1 SGHRS and CDR2 YFSETQ. The CDR3 runs 14 residues.

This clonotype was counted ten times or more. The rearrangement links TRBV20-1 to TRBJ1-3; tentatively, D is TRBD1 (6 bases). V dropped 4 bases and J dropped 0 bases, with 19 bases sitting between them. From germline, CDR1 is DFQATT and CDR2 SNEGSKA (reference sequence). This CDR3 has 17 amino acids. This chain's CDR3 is CSAIKSPDSLSGNTIYF. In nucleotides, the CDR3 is TGCAGTGCTATTAAGTCTCCGGACAGCCTCTCTGGAAACACCATATATTTT.

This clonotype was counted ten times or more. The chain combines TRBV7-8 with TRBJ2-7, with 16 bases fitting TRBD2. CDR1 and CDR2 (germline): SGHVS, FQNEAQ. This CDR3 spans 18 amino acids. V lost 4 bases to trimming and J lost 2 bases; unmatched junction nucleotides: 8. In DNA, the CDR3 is TGTGCCAGCAGCTCGGGACTAGCGGGGGGGCCAGTACCCTACGAGCAGTACTTC. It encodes CASSSGLAGGPVPYEQYF.

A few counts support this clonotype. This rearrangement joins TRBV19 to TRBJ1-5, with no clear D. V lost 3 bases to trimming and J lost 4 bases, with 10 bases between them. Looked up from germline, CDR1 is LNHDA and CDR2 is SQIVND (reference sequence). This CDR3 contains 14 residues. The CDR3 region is CASSIIDGNQPQHF. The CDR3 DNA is TGTGCCAGTAGTATTATTGATGGGAATCAGCCCCAGCATTTT.

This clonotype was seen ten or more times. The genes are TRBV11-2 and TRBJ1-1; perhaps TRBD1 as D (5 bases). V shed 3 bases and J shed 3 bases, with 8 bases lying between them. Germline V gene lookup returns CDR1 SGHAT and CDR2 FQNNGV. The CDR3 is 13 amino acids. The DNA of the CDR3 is TGTGCCAGCAGCTTTTTCAGGGACACTGAAGCTTTCTTT. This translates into CASSFFRDTEAFF.

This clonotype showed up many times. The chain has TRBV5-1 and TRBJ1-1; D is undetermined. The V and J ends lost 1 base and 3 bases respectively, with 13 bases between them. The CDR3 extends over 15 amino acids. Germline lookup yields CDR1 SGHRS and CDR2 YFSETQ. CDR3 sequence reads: CASSLLSIQDTEAFF. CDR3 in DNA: TGCGCCAGCAGCTTGTTATCTATTCAGGACACTGAAGCTTTCTTT.

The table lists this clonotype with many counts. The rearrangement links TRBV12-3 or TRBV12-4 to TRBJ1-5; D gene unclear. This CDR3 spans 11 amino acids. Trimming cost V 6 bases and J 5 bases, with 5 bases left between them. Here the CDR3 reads CASSADQPQHF. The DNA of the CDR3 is TGTGCCAGCAGCGCCGATCAGCCCCAGCATTTT.

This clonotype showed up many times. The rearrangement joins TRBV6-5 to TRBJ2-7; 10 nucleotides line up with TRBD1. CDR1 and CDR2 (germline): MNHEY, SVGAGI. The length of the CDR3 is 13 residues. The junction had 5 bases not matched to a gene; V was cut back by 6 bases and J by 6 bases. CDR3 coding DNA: TGTGCCAGCAGAGCGACAGGGGGCTCCGAGCAGTACTTC. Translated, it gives CASRATGGSEQYF.

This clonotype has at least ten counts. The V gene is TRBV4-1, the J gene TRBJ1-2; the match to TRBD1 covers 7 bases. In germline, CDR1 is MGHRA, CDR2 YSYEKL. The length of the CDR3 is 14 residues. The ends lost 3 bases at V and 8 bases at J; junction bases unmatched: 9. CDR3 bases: TGCGCCAGCAGCCAGGTCTCAGGGGGGGACGGCTACACCTTC. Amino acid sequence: CASSQVSGGDGYTF.

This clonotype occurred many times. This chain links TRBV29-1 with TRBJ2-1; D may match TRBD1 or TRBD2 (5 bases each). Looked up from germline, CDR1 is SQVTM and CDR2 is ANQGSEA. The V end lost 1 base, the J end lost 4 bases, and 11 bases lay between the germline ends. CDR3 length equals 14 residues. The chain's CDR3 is CSVEAGARYNEQFF. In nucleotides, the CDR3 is TGCAGCGTTGAAGCCGGGGCTCGATACAATGAGCAGTTCTTC.

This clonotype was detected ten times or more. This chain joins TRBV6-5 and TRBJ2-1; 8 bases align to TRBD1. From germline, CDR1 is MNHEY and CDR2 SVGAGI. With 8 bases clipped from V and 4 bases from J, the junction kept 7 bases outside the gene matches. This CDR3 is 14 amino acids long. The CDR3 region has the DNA TGTGCCAGCTCACAGGGGGGACATTACAATGAGCAGTTCTTC. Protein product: CASSQGGHYNEQFF.

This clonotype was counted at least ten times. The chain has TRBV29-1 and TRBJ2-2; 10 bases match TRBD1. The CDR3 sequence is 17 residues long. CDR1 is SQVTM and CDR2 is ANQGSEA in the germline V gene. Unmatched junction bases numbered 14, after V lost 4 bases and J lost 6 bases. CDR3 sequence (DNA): TGCAGCGTTGTATTATACCCGGGACAGGGGTATTCCGGGGAGCTGTTTTTT. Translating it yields CSVVLYPGQGYSGELFF.

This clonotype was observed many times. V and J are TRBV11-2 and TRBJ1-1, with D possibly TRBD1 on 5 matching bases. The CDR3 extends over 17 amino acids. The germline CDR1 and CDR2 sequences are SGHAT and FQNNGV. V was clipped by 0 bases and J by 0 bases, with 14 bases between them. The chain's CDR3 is CASSLDSAGWVNTEAFF. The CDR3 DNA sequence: TGTGCCAGCAGCTTAGATTCTGCAGGGTGGGTGAACACTGAAGCTTTCTTT. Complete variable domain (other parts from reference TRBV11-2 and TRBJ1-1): EAGVAQSPRYKIIEKRQSVAFWCNPISGHATLYWYQQILGQGPKLLIQFQNNGVVDDSQLPKDRFSAERLKGVDSTLKIQPAKLEDSAVYLCASSLDSAGWVNTEAFFGQGTRLTVV.

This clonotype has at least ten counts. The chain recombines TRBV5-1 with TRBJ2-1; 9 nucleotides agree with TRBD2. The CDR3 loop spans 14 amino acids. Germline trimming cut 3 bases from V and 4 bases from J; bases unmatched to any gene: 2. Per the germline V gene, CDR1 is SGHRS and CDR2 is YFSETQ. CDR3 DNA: TGCGCCAGCAGCTGGACTAGCGAGTACAATGAGCAGTTCTTC. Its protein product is CASSWTSEYNEQFF.

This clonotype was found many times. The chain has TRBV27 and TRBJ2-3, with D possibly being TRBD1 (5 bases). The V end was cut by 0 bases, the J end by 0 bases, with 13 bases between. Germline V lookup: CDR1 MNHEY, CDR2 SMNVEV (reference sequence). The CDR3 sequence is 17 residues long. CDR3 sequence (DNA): TGTGCCAGCAGTTTATCCGGCGGACATTCTAGCACAGATACGCAGTATTTT. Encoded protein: CASSLSGGHSSTDTQYF.

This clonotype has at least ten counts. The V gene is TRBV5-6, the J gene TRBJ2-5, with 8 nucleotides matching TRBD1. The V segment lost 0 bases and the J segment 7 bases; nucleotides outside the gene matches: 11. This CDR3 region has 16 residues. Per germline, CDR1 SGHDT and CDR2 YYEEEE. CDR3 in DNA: TGTGCCAGCAGCTTGGCAGGGTCCAGGGGGCCCGCGACCCAGTACTTC. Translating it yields CASSLAGSRGPATQYF.

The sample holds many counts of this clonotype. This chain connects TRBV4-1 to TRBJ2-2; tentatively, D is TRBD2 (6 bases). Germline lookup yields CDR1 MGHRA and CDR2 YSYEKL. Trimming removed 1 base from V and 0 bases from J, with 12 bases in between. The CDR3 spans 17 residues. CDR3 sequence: CASSQVPGLSNTGELFF. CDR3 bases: TGCGCCAGCAGCCAAGTACCGGGACTTTCGAACACCGGGGAGCTGTTTTTT.

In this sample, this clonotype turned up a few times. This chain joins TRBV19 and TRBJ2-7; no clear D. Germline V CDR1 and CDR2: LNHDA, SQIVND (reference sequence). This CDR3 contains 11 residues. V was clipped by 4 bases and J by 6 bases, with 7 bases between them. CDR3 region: CASSSPGEQYF. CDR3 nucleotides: TGTGCCAGTAGTAGTCCAGGCGAGCAGTACTTC.